This record covers a single T cell receptor (beta chain). Antigen specificity is unknown. The identical CDR3 is also encoded by other nucleotide sequences in the sample. The data originate from a study of shared clonotypes between healthy human individuals. General observations from the study: Non-shared clonotypes had lower generation probabilities than clonotypes shared by all four sorted-subset donors. A handful of donors shared 5% to 5.5% of their naive CD4 clonotypes. Even with large depth, rarefaction showed that sorted-subset sequencing was incomplete.

As processed by the authors: Because ImmunoSEQ provided only junction sequences with no quality scores, the filtering differed. Using immunoSEQ multiplex PCR, the repertoire was profiled, and TCRdb retains in-frame clones only, with some absent. The V and J calls and clone size come from that table; D and trimming were worked out from the DNA. The sample has over a million clones, roughly 96% seen once. This CDR3 has 12 amino acids. V lost 1 base and J 4 bases, leaving 7 bases between the germline ends. Germline loops: CDR1 SQVTM, CDR2 ANQGSEA. This sequence originates from a man younger than 40 in good health. This chain connects TRBV29-1 to TRBJ2-5, with D uncertain. Sequencing was done on a sample of naive CD4+ T cells sorted from blood. Documented subset: CD45RA+ positively selected. The CDR3 spells CSVEGGGETQYF. CDR3 bases: TGCAGCGTTGAAGGGGGTGGAGAGACCCAGTACTTC.